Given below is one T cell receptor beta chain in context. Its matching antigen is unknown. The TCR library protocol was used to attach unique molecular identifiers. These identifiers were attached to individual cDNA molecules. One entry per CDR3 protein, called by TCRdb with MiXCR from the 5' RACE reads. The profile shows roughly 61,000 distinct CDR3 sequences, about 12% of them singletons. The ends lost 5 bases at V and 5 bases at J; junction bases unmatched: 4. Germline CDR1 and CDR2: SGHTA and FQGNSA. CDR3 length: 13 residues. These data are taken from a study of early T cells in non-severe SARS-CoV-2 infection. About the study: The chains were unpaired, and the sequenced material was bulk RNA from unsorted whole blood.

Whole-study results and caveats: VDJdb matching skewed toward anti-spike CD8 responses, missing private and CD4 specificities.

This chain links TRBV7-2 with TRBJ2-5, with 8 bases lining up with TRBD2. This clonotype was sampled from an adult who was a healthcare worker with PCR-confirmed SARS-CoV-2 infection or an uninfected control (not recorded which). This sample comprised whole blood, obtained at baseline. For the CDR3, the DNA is TGTGCCAGCAGCGACGGGGGGGCCGAGACCCAGTACTTC. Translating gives CASSDGGAETQYF.